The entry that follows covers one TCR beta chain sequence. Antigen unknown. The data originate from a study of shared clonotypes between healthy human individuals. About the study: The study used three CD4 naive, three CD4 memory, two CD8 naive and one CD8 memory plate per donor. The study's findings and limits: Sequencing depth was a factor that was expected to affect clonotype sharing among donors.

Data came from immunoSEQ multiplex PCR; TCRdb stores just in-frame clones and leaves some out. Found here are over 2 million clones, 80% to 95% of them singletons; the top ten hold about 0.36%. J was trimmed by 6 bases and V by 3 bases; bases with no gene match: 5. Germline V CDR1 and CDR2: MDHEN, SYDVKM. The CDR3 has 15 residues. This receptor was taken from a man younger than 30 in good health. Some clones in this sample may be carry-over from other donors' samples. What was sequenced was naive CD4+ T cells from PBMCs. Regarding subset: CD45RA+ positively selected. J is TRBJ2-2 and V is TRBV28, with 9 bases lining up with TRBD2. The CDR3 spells CASSLGGRAPGELFF. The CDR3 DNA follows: TGTGCCAGCAGTTTGGGCGGGAGGGCCCCCGGGGAGCTGTTTTTT.